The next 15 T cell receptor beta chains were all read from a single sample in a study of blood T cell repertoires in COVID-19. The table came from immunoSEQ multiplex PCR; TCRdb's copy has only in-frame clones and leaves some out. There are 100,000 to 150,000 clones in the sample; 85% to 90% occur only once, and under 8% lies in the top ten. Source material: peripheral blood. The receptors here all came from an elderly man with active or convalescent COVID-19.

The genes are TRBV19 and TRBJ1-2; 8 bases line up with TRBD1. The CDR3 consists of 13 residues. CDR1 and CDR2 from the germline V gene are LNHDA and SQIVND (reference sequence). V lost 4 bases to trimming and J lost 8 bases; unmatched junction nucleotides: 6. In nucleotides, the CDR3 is TGTGCCAGTAGTAATGCGGCAGGGGGCGGCTACACCTTC. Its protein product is CASSNAAGGGYTF. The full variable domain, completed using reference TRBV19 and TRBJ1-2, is DGGITQSPKYLFRKEGQNVTLSCEQNLNHDAMYWYRQDPGQGLRLIYYSQIVNDFQKGDIAEGYSVSREKKESFPLTVTSAQKNPTAFYLCASSNAAGGGYTFGSGTRLTVV.

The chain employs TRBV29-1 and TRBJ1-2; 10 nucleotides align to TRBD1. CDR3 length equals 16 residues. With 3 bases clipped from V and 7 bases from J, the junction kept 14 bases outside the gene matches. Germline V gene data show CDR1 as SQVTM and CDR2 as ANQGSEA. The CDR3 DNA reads TGCAGCGTTGATAAGGGACAGGGGCAGGGGGCAAGTGGCTACACCTTC. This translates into CSVDKGQGQGASGYTF.

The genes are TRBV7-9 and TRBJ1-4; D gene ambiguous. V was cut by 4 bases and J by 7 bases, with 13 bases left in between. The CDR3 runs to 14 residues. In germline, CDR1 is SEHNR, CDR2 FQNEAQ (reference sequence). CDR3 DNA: TGTGCCAGCAGCTCCCAATCAGGATTTGAAAAACTGTTTTTT. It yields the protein CASSSQSGFEKLFF.

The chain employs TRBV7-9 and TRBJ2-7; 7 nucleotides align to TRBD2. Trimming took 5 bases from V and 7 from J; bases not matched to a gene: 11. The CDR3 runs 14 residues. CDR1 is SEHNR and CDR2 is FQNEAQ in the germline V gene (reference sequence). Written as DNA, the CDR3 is TGTGCCAGCAGCCTTAAAGGGAGGGATAGGGAGCAGTACTTC. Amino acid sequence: CASSLKGRDREQYF. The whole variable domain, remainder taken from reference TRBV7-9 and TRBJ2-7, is DTGVSQNPRHKITKRGQNVTFRCDPISEHNRLYWYRQTLGQGPEFLTYFQNEAQLEKSRLLSDRFSAERPKGSFSTLEIQRTEQGDSAMYLCASSLKGRDREQYFGPGTRLTVT.

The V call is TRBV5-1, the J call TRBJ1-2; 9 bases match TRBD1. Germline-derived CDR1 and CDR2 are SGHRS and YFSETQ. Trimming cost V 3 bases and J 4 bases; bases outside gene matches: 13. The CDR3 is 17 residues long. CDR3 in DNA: TGCGCCAGCAGCTATCGTGGGACGGGGGGACAGGGCTATGGCTACACCTTC. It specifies CASSYRGTGGQGYGYTF.

CDR3 DNA: TGTGCCAGCAGCACGTTTAGGGGACAGGGGGCCCACGAGCAGTACTTC. Translation gives CASSTFRGQGAHEQYF. The V and J genes are TRBV21-1 and TRBJ2-7; the D call in the table, TRBD1, was not verified against the DNA. TRBV21-1 is assigned pseudogene status. This CDR3 has 16 residues.

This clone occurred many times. CDR3 protein: CASSQRAGGNTEAFF. In nucleotides, the CDR3 is TGTGCCAGCAGTCAACGGGCAGGAGGGAACACTGAAGCTTTCTTT. This sequence joins TRBV27 and TRBJ1-1; no firm D call. The CDR3 runs to 15 residues. Germline V CDR1 and CDR2: MNHEY, SMNVEV (reference sequence). V dropped 5 bases and J dropped 1 base, with 14 bases sitting between them.

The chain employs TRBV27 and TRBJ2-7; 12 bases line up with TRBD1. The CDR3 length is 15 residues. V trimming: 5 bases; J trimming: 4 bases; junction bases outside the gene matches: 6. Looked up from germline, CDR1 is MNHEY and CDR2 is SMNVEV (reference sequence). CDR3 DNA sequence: TGTGCCAGCAGTCCCGGGACAGGGGGCCCTTACGAGCAGTACTTC. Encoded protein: CASSPGTGGPYEQYF.

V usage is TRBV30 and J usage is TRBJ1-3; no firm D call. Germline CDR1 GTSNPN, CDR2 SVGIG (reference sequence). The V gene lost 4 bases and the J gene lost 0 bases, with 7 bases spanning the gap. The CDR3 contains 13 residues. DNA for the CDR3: TGTGCCTGGAACAGAAACTCTGGAAACACCATATATTTT. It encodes CAWNRNSGNTIYF. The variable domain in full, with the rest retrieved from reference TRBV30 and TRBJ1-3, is SQTIHQWPATLVQPVGSPLSLECTVEGTSNPNLYWYRQAAGRGLQLLFYSVGIGQISSEVPQNLSASRPQDRQFILSSKKLLLSDSGFYLCAWNRNSGNTIYFGEGSWLTVV.

For the CDR3, the DNA is TGCGCCAGCAGCCCTAGCGGTTGGGGGGAGCAGTTCTTC. As protein: CASSPSGWGEQFF. The V call is TRBV5-1, the J call TRBJ2-1; 7 nucleotides align to TRBD2. The CDR3 is 13 residues long. Germline CDR1 is SGHRS and CDR2 is YFSETQ. The V and J ends lost 4 bases and 10 bases, in that order; junction bases with no gene match: 8.

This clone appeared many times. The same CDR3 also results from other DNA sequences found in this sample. CDR3 DNA: TGTGCCAGCTCACCCAAAGAGACCCAGTACTTC. Amino acids: CASSPKETQYF. The rearrangement uses TRBV18 and TRBJ2-5, with D unresolved. This CDR3 spans 11 amino acids. CDR1 is KGHSH, CDR2 LQKENI, per germline. The V gene lost 3 bases and the J gene lost 3 bases, with 2 bases spanning the gap.

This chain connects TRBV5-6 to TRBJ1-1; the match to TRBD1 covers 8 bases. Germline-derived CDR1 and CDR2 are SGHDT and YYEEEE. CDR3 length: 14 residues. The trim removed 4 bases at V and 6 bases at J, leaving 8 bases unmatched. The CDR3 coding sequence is TGTGCCAGCAGCCTCCCGGACAGGGCAGCTGAAGCTTTCTTT. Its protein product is CASSLPDRAAEAFF.

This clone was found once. CDR3 nucleotides: TGTGCCAGCAGTTACCCGGGAACAGATACGCAGTATTTT. It is translated as CASSYPGTDTQYF. V usage is TRBV6-5 and J usage is TRBJ2-3; perhaps TRBD2 as D (5 bases). The CDR3 is 13 residues long. Germline V CDR1 and CDR2: MNHEY, SVGAGI. V lost 2 bases, J lost 3 bases, and 6 bases lay in between.

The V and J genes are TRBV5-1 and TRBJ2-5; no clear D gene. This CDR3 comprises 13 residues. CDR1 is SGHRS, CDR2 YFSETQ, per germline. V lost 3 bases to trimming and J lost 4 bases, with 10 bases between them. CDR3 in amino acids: CASSSGSIETQYF. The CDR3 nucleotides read TGCGCCAGCAGCTCCGGGTCCATAGAGACCCAGTACTTC.

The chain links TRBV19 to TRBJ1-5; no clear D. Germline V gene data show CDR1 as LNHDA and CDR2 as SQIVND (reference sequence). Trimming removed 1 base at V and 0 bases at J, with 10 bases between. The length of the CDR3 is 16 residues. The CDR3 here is CASSIGEFYSNQPQHF. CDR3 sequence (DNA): TGTGCCAGTAGTATAGGAGAGTTTTATAGCAATCAGCCCCAGCATTTT.